This T cell receptor (beta chain) was sequenced during a study of blood T cell repertoires in COVID-19. About the study: Collection of acute and convalescent COVID-19 samples took place in the United States, Italy and Spain. Sample material is recorded as cDNA or gDNA derived from T cells, B-cell-depleted T cells, or PBMCs.

V lost 1 base and J 4 bases, leaving 13 bases between the germline ends. The CDR3 totals 15 residues. The germline V gene encodes CDR1 SNHLY and CDR2 FYNNEI. Original data processing: Reference gene primer amplification gave estimated nucleated cell counts. Repertoires were generated with immunoSEQ multiplex PCR, while TCRdb's copy carries only in-frame clones and drops some. The V and J calls and clone size come from that table; D and trimming were worked out from the DNA. The data hold about 87,000 clones, with around 86% observed a single time. J is TRBJ1-1 and V is TRBV2; the D gene is possibly TRBD1 (5 bases). Sequencing was performed on peripheral blood. The clonotype originates from a woman older than 75 with active or convalescent COVID-19. CDR3 sequence: CASSEGGSLGTEAFF. For the CDR3, the DNA is TGTGCCAGCAGTGAAGGGGGCAGCTTGGGCACTGAAGCTTTCTTT.